Listed below are T cell receptor beta chains from one sample, sequenced in a study of cytomegalovirus exposure and HLA in healthy donors. The repertoire was sequenced with immunoSEQ multiplex PCR; TCRdb's copy has only in-frame clones and lacks some. This sample has 80,000 to 130,000 clones, with more than 65% found just once. The sample consisted of PBMCs. The receptors were sampled from a woman between 50 and 59 years old in good health and CMV-seropositive. Both conserved end residues are part of each CDR3. The order of the fields is clone size, D gene, J gene, V gene, CDR3 DNA, CDR3 protein. A D gene is named only where the DNA matches it firmly. Clone size is stated in some rows and not others, as once, few, many or a class when expanded.

>once|-|TRBJ2-7|TRBV11-2
TGTGCCAGCAGCAAACCTCGGGGTCACTCCTACGAGCAGTACTTC
CASSKPRGHSYEQYF
>-|TRBD1|TRBJ2-7|TRBV4-1
TGCGCCAGCAGCCCCACCGGACAGGGGGGATCCTACGAGCAGTACTTC
CASSPTGQGGSYEQYF
>-|-|TRBJ2-1|TRBV11-3
TGTGCCAGCAGCCCTATTAGGGGCCCCCCAGGCCCTTACAATGAGCAGTTCTTC
CASSPIRGPPGPYNEQFF
>-|-|TRBJ1-2|TRBV5-1
TGCGCCAGCAGCTTGGATACAGGGCATCGTAGAGGCTACACCTTC
CASSLDTGHRRGYTF
>-|TRBD2|TRBJ2-3|TRBV7-8
TGTGCCAGCAGCTCGTTGAGGCGGGAGGGCCCTTTGGATACGCAGTATTTT
CASSSLRREGPLDTQYF
>-|-|TRBJ2-7|TRBV27
TGTGCCAGCAGTTCACAGGGGAGGTACGAGCAGTACTTC
CASSSQGRYEQYF
>-|-|TRBJ1-1|TRBV11-2
TGTGCCAGCAGCTTAAGCCTCCTCCGAGGCATGAACACTGAAGCTTTCTTT
CASSLSLLRGMNTEAFF
>once|-|TRBJ2-2|TRBV4-1
TGCGCCAGCAGCCAAGCAACCGGGGAGCTGTTTTTT
CASSQATGELFF
>few|-|TRBJ1-1|TRBV15
TGTGCCACCAGTCCCCGCGGGGGCGGGGGGAACACTGAAGCTTTCTTT
CATSPRGGGGNTEAFF
>-|-|TRBJ1-2|TRBV27
TGTGCCAGCAGTTTTGCGGGGGCCTATGGCTACACCTTC
CASSFAGAYGYTF
>-|TRBD1|TRBJ1-1|TRBV18
TGTGCCAGCTCACAACAGGGGGCGAACACTGAAGCTTTCTTT
CASSQQGANTEAFF
>-|-|TRBJ2-5|TRBV6-1
TGTGCCAGCAGTGGCTCGAGGAGGCTTTCGCAAGAGACCCAGTACTTC
CASSGSRRLSQETQYF
>few|TRBD2|TRBJ2-3|TRBV7-6
TGTGCCAGCAGCCCTGGACTAGCGGGGGGCACAGATACGCAGTATTTT
CASSPGLAGGTDTQYF
>-|TRBD2|TRBJ2-7|TRBV9
TGTGCCAGCAGCGCCCTGGGAGGGCCGTCCGAGCAGTACTTC
CASSALGGPSEQYF
>few|TRBD2|TRBJ2-2|TRBV27
TGTGCCAGCAGTTTCCGCAGCGGACTAGCGGGGGGGCCCAGGGAGCTGTTTTTT
CASSFRSGLAGGPRELFF
>once|-|TRBJ1-1|TRBV9
TGTGCCAGCAGCGCTTCCGGGACATCAATTTCGAACACTGAAGCTTTCTTT
CASSASGTSISNTEAFF
>-|TRBD1|TRBJ2-6|TRBV11-2
TGTGCCAGCAGCTTGACAGGGGCTGCCTCTGGGGCCAACGTCCTGACTTTC
CASSLTGAASGANVLTF
>-|TRBD2|TRBJ2-2|TRBV4-2
TGTGCCAGCAGCCAAGATCTGTTTGGCGGGGGGGGAAACACCGGGGAGCTGTTTTTT
CASSQDLFGGGGNTGELFF
>-|TRBD2|TRBJ2-1|TRBV5-1
TGCGCCAGCAGCTTCCTTCGGACTAGCGGGGGGTCATACAATGAGCAGTTCTTC
CASSFLRTSGGSYNEQFF
>-|TRBD1|TRBJ1-6|TRBV30
TGTGCCTGGAGCGCACAGGGGGCGAATAATTCACCCCTCCACTTT
CAWSAQGANNSPLHF
>once|-|TRBJ1-1|TRBV30
TGTGCCTGGAGTGAACCCCAAGCGGGGGGCACTGAAGCTTTCTTT
CAWSEPQAGGTEAFF
>-|-|TRBJ2-5|TRBV27
TGTGCCAGCAGTTTAGGTGTCAGTCAAGAGACCCAGTACTTC
CASSLGVSQETQYF
>-|-|TRBJ2-3|TRBV7-8
TGTGCCAGCAGCTTCGCGGAGGATACGCAGTATTTT
CASSFAEDTQYF